The sequence of this T cell receptor beta chain was determined in a study of cytomegalovirus exposure and HLA in healthy donors. PCR amplification relied on 60 Vbeta primers (plus 13 Jbeta primers). Repertoires were generated with immunoSEQ multiplex PCR, while TCRdb's copy carries only in-frame clones and drops some. The sample consists of about 150,000 clones, roughly three quarters of them appearing once. Input material: PBMCs. The TCR comes from a man aged 30 to 39 in good health and CMV-seropositive.

The CDR3 coding sequence is TGCGCCAGCACCATTGGCGGGAGGGAAGACTATGGCTACACCTTC. As protein: CASTIGGREDYGYTF. The rearrangement uses TRBV5-1 and TRBJ1-2; unclear D gene. Germline values: CDR1 SGHRS, CDR2 YFSETQ. This CDR3 contains 15 residues. Trimming cost V 6 bases and J 3 bases, with 18 bases left between them.